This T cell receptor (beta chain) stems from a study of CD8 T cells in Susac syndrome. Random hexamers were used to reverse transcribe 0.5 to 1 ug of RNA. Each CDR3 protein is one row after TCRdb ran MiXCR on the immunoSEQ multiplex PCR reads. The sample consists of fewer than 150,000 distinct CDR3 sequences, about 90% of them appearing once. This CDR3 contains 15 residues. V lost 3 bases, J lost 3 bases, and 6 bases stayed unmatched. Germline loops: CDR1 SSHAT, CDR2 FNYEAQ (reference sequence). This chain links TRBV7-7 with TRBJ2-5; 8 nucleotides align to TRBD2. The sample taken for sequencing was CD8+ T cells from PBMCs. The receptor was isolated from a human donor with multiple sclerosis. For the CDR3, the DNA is TGTGCCAGCAGCTTCTCTTCGGGAGGGGAAGAGACCCAGTACTTC. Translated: CASSFSSGGEETQYF.